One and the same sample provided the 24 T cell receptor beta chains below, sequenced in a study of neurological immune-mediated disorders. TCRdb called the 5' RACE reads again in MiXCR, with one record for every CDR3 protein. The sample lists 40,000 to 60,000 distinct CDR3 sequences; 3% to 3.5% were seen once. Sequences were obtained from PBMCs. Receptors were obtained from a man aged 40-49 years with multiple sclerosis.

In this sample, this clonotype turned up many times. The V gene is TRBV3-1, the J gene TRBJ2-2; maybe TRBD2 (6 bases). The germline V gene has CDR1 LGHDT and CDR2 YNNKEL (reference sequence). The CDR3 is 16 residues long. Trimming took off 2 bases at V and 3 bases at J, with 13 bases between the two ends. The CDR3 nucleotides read TGTGCCAGCAGCCAAATAGGAGGGGCTGACACCGGGGAGCTGTTTTTT. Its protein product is CASSQIGGADTGELFF.

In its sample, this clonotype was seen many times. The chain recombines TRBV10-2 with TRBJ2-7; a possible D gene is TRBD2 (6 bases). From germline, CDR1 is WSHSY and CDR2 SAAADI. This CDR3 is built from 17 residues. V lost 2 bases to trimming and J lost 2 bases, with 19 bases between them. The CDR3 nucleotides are TGCGCCAGCAGTGAGGCCCTAGACGGGGGATCGACCTACGAGCAGTACTTC. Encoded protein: CASSEALDGGSTYEQYF.

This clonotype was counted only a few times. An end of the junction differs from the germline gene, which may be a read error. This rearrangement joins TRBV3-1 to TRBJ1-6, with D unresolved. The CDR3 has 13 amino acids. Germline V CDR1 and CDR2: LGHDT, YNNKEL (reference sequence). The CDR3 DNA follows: TGTGCCAGCAGCCAAGGTCTCCCCAGGATCCTCAACTTT. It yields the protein CASSQGLPRILNF.

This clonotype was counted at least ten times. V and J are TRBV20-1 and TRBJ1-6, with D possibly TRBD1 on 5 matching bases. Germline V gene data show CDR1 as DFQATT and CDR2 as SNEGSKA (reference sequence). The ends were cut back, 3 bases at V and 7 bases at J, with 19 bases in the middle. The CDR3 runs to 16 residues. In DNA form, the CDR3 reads TGCAGTGCTAGGGCCGAACGAACGCGGGGGAATTCACCCCTCCACTTT. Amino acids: CSARAERTRGNSPLHF.

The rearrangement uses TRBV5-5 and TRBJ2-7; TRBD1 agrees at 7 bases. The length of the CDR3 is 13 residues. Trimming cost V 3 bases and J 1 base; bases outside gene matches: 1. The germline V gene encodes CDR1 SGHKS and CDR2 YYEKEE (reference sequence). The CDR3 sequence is CASSSGQSYEQYF. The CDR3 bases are TGTGCCAGCAGCTCGGGACAGTCCTACGAGCAGTACTTC.

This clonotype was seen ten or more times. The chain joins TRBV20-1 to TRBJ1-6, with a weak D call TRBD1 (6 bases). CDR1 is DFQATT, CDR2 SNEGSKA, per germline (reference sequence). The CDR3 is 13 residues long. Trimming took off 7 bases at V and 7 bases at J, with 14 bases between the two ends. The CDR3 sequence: CSVVGAVNSPLHF. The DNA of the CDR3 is TGCAGTGTAGTGGGGGCAGTGAATTCACCCCTCCACTTT.

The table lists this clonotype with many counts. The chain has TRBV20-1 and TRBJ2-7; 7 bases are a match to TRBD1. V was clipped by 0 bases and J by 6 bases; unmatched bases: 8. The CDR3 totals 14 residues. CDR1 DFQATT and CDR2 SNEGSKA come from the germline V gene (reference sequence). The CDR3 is CSARDGTARGEQYF. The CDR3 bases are TGCAGTGCTAGAGATGGGACAGCGAGGGGCGAGCAGTACTTC.

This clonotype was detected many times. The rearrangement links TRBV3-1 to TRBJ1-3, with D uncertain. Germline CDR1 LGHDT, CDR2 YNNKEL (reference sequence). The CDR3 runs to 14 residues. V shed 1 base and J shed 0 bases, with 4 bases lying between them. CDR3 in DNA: TGTGCCAGCAGCCAAGCGGGCTCTGGAAACACCATATATTTT. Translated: CASSQAGSGNTIYF.

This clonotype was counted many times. For the CDR3, the DNA is TGTGCCAGCAGCAACCAGGGGCCCGCTGCAAATGAAAAACTGTTTTTT. This encodes CASSNQGPAANEKLFF. J is TRBJ1-4 and V is TRBV7-9; D is perhaps TRBD1 (6 bases). The V gene lost 5 bases and the J gene lost 5 bases, with 18 bases spanning the gap. Germline V gene sequence: CDR1 SEHNR, CDR2 FQNEAQ (reference sequence). The CDR3 totals 16 residues.

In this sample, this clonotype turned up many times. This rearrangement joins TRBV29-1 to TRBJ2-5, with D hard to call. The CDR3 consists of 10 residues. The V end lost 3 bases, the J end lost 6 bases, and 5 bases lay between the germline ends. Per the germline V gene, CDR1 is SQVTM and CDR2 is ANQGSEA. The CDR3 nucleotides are TGCAGCGTTGATGAACAGACCCAGTACTTC. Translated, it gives CSVDEQTQYF.

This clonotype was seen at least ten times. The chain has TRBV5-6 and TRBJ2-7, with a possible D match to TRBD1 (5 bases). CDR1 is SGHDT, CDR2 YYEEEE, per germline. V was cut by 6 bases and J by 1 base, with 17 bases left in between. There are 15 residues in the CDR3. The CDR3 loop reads CASTPSWGRSYEQYF. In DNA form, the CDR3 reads TGTGCCAGCACACCATCCTGGGGCAGATCCTACGAGCAGTACTTC.

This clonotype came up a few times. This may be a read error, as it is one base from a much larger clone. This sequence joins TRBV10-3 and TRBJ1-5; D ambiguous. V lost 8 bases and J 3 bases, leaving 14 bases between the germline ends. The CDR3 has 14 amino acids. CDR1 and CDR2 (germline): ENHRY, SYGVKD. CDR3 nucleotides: TGTGCCATCGGAGGGCAGGAAATCAATCAGCCCCAGCATTTT. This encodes CAIGGQEINQPQHF.

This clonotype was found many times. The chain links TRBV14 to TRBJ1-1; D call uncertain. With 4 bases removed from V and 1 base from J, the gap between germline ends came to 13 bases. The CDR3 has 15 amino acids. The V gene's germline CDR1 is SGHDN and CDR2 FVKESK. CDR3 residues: CASSPPGGGNTEAFF. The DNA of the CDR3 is TGTGCCAGCAGCCCCCCCGGAGGAGGGAACACTGAAGCTTTCTTT.

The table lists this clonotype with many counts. This CDR3 is CASSLQGYQETQYF. As DNA, the CDR3 is TGTGCCAGCAGTTTACAGGGTTACCAAGAGACCCAGTACTTC. The chain joins TRBV7-6 to TRBJ2-5; tentative D call: TRBD1 (6 bases). Per germline, CDR1 SGHVS and CDR2 FNYEAQ. V lost 6 bases, J lost 0 bases, and 11 bases lay in between. This CDR3 has 14 residues.

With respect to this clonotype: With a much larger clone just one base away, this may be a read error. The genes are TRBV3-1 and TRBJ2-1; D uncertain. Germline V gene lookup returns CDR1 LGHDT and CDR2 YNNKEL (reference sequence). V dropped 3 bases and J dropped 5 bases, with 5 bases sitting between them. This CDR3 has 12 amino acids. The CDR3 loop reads CASSHTNNEQFF. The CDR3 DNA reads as TGTGCCAGCAGCCATACCAACAATGAGCAGTTCTTC.

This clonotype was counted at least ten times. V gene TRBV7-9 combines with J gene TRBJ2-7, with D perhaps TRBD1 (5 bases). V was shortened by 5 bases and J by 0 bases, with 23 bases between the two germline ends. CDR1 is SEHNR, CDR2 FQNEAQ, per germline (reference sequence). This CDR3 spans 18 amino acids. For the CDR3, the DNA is TGTGCCAGCAGCACCCCCCTCGAGAGAGAGACAGACTCCTACGAGCAGTACTTC. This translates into CASSTPLERETDSYEQYF.

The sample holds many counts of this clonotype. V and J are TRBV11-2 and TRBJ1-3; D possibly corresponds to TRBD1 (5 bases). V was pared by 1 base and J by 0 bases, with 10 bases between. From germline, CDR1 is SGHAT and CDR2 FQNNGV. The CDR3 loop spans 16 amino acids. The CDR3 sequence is CASSLASTASGNTIYF. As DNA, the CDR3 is TGTGCCAGCAGCTTAGCGTCGACAGCCTCTGGAAACACCATATATTTT.

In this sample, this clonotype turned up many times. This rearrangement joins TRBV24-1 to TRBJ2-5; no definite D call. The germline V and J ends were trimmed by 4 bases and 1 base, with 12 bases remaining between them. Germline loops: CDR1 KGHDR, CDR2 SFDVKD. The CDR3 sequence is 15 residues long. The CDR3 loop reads CATSDPKLGQETQYF. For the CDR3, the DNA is TGTGCCACCAGTGACCCCAAACTGGGCCAAGAGACCCAGTACTTC.

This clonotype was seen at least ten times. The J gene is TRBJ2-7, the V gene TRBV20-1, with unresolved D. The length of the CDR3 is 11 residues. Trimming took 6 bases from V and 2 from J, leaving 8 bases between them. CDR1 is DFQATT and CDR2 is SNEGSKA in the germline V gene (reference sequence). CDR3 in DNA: TGCAGTGCCACCCGAACCTACGAGCAGTACTTC. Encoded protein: CSATRTYEQYF.

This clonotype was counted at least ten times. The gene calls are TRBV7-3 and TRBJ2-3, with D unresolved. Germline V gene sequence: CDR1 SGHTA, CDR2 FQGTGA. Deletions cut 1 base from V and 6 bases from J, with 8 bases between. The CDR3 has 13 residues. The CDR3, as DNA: TGTGCCAGCAGCTTAAGCCCGTCCGATACGCAGTATTTT. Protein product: CASSLSPSDTQYF.

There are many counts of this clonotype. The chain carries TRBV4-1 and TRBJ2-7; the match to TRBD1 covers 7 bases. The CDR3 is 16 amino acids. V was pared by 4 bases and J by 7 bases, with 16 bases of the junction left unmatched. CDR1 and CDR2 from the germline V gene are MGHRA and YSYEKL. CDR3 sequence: CASSPQGGRVIEEQYF. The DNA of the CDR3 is TGCGCCAGCAGCCCCCAAGGGGGCAGGGTTATTGAAGAGCAGTACTTC.

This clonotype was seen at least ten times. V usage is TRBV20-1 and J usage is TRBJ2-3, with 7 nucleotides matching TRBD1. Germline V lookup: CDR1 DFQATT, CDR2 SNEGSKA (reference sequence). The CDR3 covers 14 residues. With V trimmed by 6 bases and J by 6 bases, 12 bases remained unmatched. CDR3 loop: CSARTGPPRDTQYF. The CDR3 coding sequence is TGCAGTGCCCGGACAGGCCCTCCACGGGATACGCAGTATTTT.

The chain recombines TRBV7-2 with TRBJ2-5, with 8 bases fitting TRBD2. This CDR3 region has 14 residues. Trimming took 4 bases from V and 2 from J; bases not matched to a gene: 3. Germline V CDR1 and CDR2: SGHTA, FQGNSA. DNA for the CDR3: TGTGCCAGCAGCTCGCGGGGGGCTCAAGAGACCCAGTACTTC. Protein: CASSSRGAQETQYF. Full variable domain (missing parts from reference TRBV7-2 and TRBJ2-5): GAGVSQSPSNKVTEKGKDVELRCDPISGHTALYWYRQSLGQGLEFLIYFQGNSAPDKSGLPSDRFSAERTGGSVSTLTIQRTQQEDSAVYLCASSSRGAQETQYFGPGTRLLVL.

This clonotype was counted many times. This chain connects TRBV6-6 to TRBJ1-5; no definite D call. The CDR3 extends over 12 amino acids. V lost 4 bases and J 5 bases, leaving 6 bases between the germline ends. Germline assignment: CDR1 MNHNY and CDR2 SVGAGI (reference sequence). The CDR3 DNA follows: TGTGCCAGCAGTTGGGGTGATCAGCCCCAGCATTTT. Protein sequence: CASSWGDQPQHF.